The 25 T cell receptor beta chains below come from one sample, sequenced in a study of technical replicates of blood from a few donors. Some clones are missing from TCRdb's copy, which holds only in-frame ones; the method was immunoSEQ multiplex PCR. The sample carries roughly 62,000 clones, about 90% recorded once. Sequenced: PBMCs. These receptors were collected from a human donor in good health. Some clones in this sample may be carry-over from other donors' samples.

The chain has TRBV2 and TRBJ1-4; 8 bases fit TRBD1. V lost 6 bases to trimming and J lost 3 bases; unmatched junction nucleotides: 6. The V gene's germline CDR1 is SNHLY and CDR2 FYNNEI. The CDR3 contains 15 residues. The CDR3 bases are TGTGCCAGCAGGCCAAACAGGGGGGCTAATGAAAAACTGTTTTTT. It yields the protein CASRPNRGANEKLFF. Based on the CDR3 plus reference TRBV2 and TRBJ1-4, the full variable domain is EPEVTQTPSHQVTQMGQEVILRCVPISNHLYFYWYRQILGQKVEFLVSFYNNEISEKSEIFDDQFSVERPDGSNFTLKIRSTKLEDSAMYFCASRPNRGANEKLFFGSGTQLSVL.

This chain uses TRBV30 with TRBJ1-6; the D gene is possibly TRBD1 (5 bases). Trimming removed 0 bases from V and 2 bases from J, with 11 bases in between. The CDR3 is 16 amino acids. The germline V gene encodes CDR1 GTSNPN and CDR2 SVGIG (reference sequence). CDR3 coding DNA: TGTGCCTGGAGTGTTGACCCGGGGGCCTATAATTCACCCCTCCACTTT. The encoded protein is CAWSVDPGAYNSPLHF. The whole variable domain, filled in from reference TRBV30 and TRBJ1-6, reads SQTIHQWPATLVQPVGSPLSLECTVEGTSNPNLYWYRQAAGRGLQLLFYSVGIGQISSEVPQNLSASRPQDRQFILSSKKLLLSDSGFYLCAWSVDPGAYNSPLHFGNGTRLTVT.

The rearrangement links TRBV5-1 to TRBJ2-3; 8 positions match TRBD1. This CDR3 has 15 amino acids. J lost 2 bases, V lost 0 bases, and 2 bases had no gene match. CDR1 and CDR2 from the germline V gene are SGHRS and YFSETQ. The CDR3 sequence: CASSLEQGVTDTQYF. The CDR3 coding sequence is TGCGCCAGCAGCTTGGAACAGGGGGTCACAGATACGCAGTATTTT.

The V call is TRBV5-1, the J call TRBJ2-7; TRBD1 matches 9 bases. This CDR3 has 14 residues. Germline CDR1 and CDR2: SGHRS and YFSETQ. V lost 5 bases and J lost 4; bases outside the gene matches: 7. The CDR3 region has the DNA TGCGCCAGCAGACCCGGGACAGGGAATTACGAGCAGTACTTC. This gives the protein CASRPGTGNYEQYF.

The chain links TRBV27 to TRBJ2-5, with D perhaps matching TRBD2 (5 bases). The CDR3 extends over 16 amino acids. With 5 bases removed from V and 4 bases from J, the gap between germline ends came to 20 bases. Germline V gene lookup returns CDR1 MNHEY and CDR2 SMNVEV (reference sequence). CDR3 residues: CASSPSPSRWRETQYF. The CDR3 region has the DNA TGTGCCAGCAGTCCCTCACCTAGCAGGTGGAGAGAGACCCAGTACTTC.

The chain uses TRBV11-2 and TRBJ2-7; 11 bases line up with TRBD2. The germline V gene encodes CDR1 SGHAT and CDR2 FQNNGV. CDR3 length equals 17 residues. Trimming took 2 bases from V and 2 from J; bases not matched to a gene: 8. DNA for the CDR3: TGTGCCAGCAGCTTATTTCGGCTAGCGGGAGGAACCTACGAGCAGTACTTC. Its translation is CASSLFRLAGGTYEQYF.

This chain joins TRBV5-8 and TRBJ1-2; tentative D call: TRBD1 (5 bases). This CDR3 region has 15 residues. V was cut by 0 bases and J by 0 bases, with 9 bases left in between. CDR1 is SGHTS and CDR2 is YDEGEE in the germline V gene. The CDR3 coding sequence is TGTGCCAGCAGCTTGGCGGGCAGGGCTAACTATGGCTACACCTTC. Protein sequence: CASSLAGRANYGYTF.

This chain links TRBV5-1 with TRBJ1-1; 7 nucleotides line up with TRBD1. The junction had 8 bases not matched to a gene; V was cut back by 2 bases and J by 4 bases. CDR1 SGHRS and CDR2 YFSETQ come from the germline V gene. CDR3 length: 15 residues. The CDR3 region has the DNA TGCGCCAGCAGCTTACGACAGGGCCCAGCCACTGAAGCTTTCTTT. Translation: CASSLRQGPATEAFF.

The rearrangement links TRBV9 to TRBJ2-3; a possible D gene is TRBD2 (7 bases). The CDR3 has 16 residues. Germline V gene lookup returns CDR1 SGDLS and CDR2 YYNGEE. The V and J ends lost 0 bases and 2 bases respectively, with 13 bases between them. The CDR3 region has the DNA TGTGCCAGCAGCGTAGGGCTGGGGGGGCACACAGATACGCAGTATTTT. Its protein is CASSVGLGGHTDTQYF. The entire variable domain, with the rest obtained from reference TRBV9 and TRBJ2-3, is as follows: DSGVTQTPKHLITATGQRVTLRCSPRSGDLSVYWYQQSLDQGLQFLIQYYNGEERAKGNILERFSAQQFPDLHSELNLSSLELGDSALYFCASSVGLGGHTDTQYFGPGTRLTVL.

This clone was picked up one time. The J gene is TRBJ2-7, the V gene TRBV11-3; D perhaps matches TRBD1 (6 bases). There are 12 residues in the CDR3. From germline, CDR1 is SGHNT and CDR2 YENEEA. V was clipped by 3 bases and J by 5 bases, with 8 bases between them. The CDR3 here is CASSFQGNEQYF. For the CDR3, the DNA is TGTGCCAGCAGCTTTCAGGGGAACGAGCAGTACTTC.

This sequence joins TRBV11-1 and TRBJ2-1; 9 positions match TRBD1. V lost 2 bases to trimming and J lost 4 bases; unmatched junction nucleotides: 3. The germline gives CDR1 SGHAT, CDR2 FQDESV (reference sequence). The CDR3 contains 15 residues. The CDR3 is CASSLLGQGYNEQFF. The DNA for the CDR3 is TGTGCCAGCAGCTTATTGGGACAGGGATACAATGAGCAGTTCTTC.

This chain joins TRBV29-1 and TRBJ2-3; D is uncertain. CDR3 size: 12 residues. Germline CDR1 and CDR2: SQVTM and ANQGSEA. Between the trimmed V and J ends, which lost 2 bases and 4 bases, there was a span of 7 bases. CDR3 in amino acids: CSVETQSDTQYF. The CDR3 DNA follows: TGCAGCGTTGAAACTCAATCAGATACGCAGTATTTT.

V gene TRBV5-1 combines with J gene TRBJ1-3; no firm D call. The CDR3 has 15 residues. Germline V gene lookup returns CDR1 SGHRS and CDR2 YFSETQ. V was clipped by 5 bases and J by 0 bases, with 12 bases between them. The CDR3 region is CASSENPNSGNTIYF. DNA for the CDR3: TGCGCCAGCAGTGAGAACCCCAACTCTGGAAACACCATATATTTT.

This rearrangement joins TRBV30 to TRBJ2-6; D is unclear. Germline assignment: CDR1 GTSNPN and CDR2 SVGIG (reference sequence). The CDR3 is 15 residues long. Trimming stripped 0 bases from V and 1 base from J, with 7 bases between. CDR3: CAWSVGGSGANVLTF. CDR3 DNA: TGTGCCTGGAGTGTAGGCGGTTCTGGGGCCAACGTCCTGACTTTC.

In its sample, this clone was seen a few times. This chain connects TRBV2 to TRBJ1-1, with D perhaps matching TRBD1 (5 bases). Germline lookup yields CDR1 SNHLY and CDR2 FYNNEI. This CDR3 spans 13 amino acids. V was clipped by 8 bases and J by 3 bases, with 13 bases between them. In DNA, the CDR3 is TGTGCCAGCGGAGCCAGGGAGGACACTGAAGCTTTCTTT. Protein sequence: CASGAREDTEAFF.

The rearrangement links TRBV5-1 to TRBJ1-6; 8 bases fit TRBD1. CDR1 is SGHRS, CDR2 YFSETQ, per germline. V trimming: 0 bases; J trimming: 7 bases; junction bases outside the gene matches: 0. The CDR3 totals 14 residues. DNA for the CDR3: TGCGCCAGCAGCTTGGGGACAGGGAATTCACCCCTCCACTTT. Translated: CASSLGTGNSPLHF.

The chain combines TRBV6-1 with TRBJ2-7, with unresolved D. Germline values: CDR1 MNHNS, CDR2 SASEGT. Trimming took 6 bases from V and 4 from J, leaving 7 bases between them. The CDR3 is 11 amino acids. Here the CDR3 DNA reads TGTGCCAGCAGGCTAGAGTACGAGCAGTACTTC. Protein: CASRLEYEQYF.

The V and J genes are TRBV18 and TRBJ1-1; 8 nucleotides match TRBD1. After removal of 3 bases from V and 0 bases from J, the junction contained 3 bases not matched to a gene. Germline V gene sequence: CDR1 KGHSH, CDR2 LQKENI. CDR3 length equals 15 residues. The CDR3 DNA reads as TGTGCCAGCTCACCCTTGACAGGGGTGAACACTGAAGCTTTCTTT. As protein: CASSPLTGVNTEAFF.

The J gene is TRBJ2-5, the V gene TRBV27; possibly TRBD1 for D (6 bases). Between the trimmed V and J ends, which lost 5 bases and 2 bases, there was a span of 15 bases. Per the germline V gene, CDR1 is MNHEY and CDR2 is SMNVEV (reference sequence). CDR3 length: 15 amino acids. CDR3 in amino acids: CASSVRDNGQETQYF. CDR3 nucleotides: TGTGCCAGCAGTGTCCGGGACAATGGACAAGAGACCCAGTACTTC.

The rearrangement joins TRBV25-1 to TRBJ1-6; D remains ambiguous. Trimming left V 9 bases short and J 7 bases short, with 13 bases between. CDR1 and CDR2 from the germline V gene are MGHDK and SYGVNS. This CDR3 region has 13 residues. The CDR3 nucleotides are TGTGCCAGTACTCGCGGCCCAAATTCACCCCTCCACTTT. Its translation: CASTRGPNSPLHF.

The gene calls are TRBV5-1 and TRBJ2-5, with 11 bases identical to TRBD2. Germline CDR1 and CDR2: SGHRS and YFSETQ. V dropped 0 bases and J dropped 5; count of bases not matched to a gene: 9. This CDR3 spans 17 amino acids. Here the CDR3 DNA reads TGCGCCAGCAGCTTGGGGGGCCTAGCGGGAGGAACTGAGACCCAGTACTTC. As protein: CASSLGGLAGGTETQYF. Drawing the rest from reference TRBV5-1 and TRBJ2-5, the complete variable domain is KAGVTQTPRYLIKTRGQQVTLSCSPISGHRSVSWYQQTPGQGLQFLFEYFSETQRNKGNFPGRFSGRQFSNSRSEMNVSTLELGDSALYLCASSLGGLAGGTETQYFGPGTRLLVL.

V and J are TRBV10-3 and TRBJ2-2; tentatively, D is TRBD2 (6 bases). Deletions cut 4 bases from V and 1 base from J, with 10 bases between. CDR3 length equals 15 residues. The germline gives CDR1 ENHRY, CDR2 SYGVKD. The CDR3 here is CAISGISGNTGELFF. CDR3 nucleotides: TGTGCCATCAGTGGGATTAGCGGGAACACCGGGGAGCTGTTTTTT.

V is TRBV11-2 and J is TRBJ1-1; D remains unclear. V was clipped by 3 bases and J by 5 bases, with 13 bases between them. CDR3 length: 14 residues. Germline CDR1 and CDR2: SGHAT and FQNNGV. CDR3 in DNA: TGTGCCAGCAGCTTGGCCCCAGGCCCAACTGAAGCTTTCTTT. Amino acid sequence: CASSLAPGPTEAFF. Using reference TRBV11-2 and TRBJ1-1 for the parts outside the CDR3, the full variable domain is EAGVAQSPRYKIIEKRQSVAFWCNPISGHATLYWYQQILGQGPKLLIQFQNNGVVDDSQLPKDRFSAERLKGVDSTLKIQPAKLEDSAVYLCASSLAPGPTEAFFGQGTRLTVV.

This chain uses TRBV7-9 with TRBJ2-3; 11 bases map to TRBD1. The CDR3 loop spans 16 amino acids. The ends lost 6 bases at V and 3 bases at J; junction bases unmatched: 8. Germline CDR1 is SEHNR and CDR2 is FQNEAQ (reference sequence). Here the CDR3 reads CASRRLGQGVTDTQYF. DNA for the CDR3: TGTGCCAGCAGGCGGCTGGGACAGGGGGTGACAGATACGCAGTATTTT.

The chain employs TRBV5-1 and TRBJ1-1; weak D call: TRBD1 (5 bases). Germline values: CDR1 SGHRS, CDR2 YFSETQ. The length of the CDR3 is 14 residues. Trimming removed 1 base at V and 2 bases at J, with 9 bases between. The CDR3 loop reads CASSLTGINTEAFF. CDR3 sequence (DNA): TGCGCCAGCAGCTTGACAGGTATCAACACTGAAGCTTTCTTT.